This T cell receptor (beta chain) was found in a study of blood T cell repertoires in COVID-19. Study-wide background: Researchers got acute and convalescent COVID-19 samples from the United States, Italy and Spain.

Per the germline V gene, CDR1 is MNHEY and CDR2 is SVGAGI. Between the trimmed V and J ends, which lost 8 bases and 7 bases, there was a span of 17 bases. The CDR3 consists of 13 residues. Per the original data handling: Reference gene primer amplification gave estimated nucleated cell counts. Measured with immunoSEQ multiplex PCR; TCRdb has only the in-frame clones, and not every one. The D gene and trimming were derived from the DNA, and the V and J assignments and clone size from that table. There are around 500,000 clones in the sample; roughly 90% occur only once, and about 2% lies in the top ten. Enrollees, about 18 to 90 years old, lived in 20 to 25 US areas. The recovered donors of Cohort 3 showed two negative PCRs, clearance, or symptom resolution.

The chain links TRBV6-5 to TRBJ1-1; no reliable D call. Sequences were obtained from PBMCs or T cells enriched from blood (not recorded which). The clonotype originates from a woman aged 40-49 years who had recovered from COVID-19. As DNA, the CDR3 is TGTGCCAGCGAACCCCAGACGACTGGTGAAGCTTTCTTT. The encoded protein is CASEPQTTGEAFF.